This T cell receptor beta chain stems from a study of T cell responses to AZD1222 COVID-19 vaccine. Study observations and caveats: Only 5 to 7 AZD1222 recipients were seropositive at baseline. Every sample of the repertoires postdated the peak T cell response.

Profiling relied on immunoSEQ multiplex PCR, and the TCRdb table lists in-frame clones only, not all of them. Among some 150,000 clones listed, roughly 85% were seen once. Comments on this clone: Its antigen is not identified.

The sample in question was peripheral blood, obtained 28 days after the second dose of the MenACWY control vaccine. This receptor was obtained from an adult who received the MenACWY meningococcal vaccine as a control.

CDR3 residues: CASSPGYGYNSPLHF. The CDR3 DNA reads TGTGCCAGCTCACCGGGTTACGGTTACAATTCACCCCTCCACTTT. This rearrangement joins TRBV18 to TRBJ1-6; D not resolved. V dropped 3 bases and J dropped 7 bases, with 13 bases sitting between them. The V gene's germline CDR1 is KGHSH and CDR2 LQKENI. The CDR3 totals 15 residues.